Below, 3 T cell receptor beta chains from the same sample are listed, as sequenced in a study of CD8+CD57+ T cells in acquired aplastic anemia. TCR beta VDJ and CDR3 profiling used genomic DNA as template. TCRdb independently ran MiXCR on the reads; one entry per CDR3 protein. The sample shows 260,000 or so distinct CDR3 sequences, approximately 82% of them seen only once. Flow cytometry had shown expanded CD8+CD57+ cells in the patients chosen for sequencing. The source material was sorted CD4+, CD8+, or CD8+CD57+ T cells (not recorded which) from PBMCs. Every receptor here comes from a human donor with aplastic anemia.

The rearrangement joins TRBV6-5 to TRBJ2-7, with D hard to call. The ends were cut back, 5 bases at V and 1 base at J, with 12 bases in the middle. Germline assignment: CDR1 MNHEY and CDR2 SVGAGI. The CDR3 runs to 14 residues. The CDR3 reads CASSVVRNSYEQYF. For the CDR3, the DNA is TGTGCCAGCAGTGTAGTGAGAAATTCCTACGAGCAGTACTTC.

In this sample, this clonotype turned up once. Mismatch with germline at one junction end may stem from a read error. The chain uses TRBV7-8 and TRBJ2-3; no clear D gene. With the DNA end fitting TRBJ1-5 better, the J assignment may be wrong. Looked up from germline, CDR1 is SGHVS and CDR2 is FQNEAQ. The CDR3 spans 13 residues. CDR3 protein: CASGLAGGPAQHF. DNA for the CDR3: TGTGCCAGCGGCTTAGCGGGAGGTCCCGCTCAGCATTTT.

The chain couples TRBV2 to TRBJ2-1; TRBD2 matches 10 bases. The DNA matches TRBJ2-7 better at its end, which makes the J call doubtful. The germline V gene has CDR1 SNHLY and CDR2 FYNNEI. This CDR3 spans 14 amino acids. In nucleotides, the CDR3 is TGTGCCAGCGGGGCTAGCGGGGGTAGGGATGAGCAGTACTTC. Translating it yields CASGASGGRDEQYF.